Presented here are 12 T cell receptor beta chains from one specimen sequenced in a study of T cell responses to AZD1222 COVID-19 vaccine. The method was immunoSEQ multiplex PCR; TCRdb's version includes in-frame clones alone and lacks a portion of them. The sample contains about 120,000 clones, about 90% of which appear only once. The material sequenced was peripheral blood, taken 28 days after the second AZD1222 dose. The receptors come from an adult who received the AZD1222 COVID-19 vaccine.

The V call is TRBV2, the J call TRBJ1-1, with D unresolved. This CDR3 is built from 15 residues. The ends were cut back, 0 bases at V and 3 bases at J, with 11 bases in the middle. Germline values: CDR1 SNHLY, CDR2 FYNNEI. Here the CDR3 DNA reads TGTGCCAGCAGTGAAGCGTTGGGAGGATACACTGAAGCTTTCTTT. Its translation: CASSEALGGYTEAFF.

The chain has TRBV10-3 and TRBJ2-1; 8 positions agree with TRBD2. The V gene's germline CDR1 is ENHRY and CDR2 SYGVKD. Trimming took 5 bases from V and 4 from J; bases not matched to a gene: 10. The CDR3 is 16 residues long. The chain's CDR3 is CAISKMVSGDYNEQFF. The CDR3 DNA reads as TGTGCCATCAGTAAAATGGTTAGCGGGGATTACAATGAGCAGTTCTTC.

This chain joins TRBV6-4 and TRBJ2-2, with a possible D match to TRBD1 (6 bases). CDR1 and CDR2 from the germline V gene are MRHNA and SNTAGT. Trimming pared 4 bases from V and 4 bases from J, leaving 13 bases between. The CDR3 extends over 15 amino acids. CDR3 in DNA: TGTGCCAGCAGTGCGGCAGGGGATAGCACCGGGGAGCTGTTTTTT. This gives the protein CASSAAGDSTGELFF.

This clone was picked up a small number of times. This rearrangement joins TRBV7-2 to TRBJ2-7, with D unclear. Germline V CDR1 and CDR2: SGHTA, FQGNSA. The CDR3 covers 14 residues. V gave up 2 bases and J gave up 2 bases, with 10 bases separating them. Here the CDR3 DNA reads TGTGCCAGCAGCTTACCTCCCCGGCCCTACGAGCAGTACTTC. It codes for CASSLPPRPYEQYF.

V usage is TRBV7-6 and J usage is TRBJ2-7; 10 bases fit TRBD2. Germline loops: CDR1 SGHVS, CDR2 FNYEAQ. This CDR3 has 15 amino acids. V lost 5 bases, J lost 7 bases, and 11 bases stayed unmatched. The DNA of the CDR3 is TGTGCCAGCAGCCCCTCAGCGGGAGGGCTGGGGGAGCAGTACTTC. Protein sequence: CASSPSAGGLGEQYF.

The J gene is TRBJ1-1, the V gene TRBV19, with D unclear. Germline CDR1 is LNHDA and CDR2 is SQIVND (reference sequence). Trimming left V 5 bases short and J 3 bases short, with 10 bases between. The CDR3 length is 13 residues. CDR3 nucleotide sequence: TGTGCCAGTAGTTACGCTGTTGACACTGAAGCTTTCTTT. Translation: CASSYAVDTEAFF. Full variable domain (remainder filled in from reference TRBV19 and TRBJ1-1): DGGITQSPKYLFRKEGQNVTLSCEQNLNHDAMYWYRQDPGQGLRLIYYSQIVNDFQKGDIAEGYSVSREKKESFPLTVTSAQKNPTAFYLCASSYAVDTEAFFGQGTRLTVV.

V usage is TRBV5-1 and J usage is TRBJ1-2, with 8 nucleotides matching TRBD1. Unmatched junction bases numbered 9, after V lost 4 bases and J lost 7 bases. Germline CDR1 is SGHRS and CDR2 is YFSETQ. The CDR3 covers 14 residues. In DNA form, the CDR3 reads TGCGCCAGCAGCGAGGGACAGGTGAGGACTGGCTACACCTTC. Protein: CASSEGQVRTGYTF.

This chain joins TRBV9 and TRBJ1-2, with no clear D. Germline CDR1 SGDLS, CDR2 YYNGEE. This CDR3 is built from 13 residues. V was clipped by 3 bases and J by 4 bases, with 10 bases between them. The DNA of the CDR3 is TGTGCCAGCAGCGGTCGGCGGTCCTATGGCTACACCTTC. This gives the protein CASSGRRSYGYTF.

The J gene is TRBJ1-2, the V gene TRBV28, with a tentative D call TRBD1 (5 bases). The CDR3 length is 14 residues. Germline loops: CDR1 MDHEN, CDR2 SYDVKM. Deletions cut 5 bases from V and 3 bases from J, with 13 bases between. In DNA, the CDR3 is TGTGCCAGCAGTGCGCTTACAGGATACTATGGCTACACCTTC. This sequence encodes CASSALTGYYGYTF.

V usage is TRBV10-3 and J usage is TRBJ1-5, with 10 bases fitting TRBD1. CDR1 is ENHRY and CDR2 is SYGVKD in the germline V gene. The CDR3 is made up of 15 amino acids. V lost 5 bases to trimming and J lost 3 bases; unmatched junction nucleotides: 4. The chain's CDR3 is CAISRDRGNNQPQHF. The CDR3 region has the DNA TGTGCCATCAGTCGGGACAGGGGAAACAATCAGCCCCAGCATTTT.

The sample holds one count of this clone. The chain employs TRBV19 and TRBJ1-3, with D hard to call. Germline V lookup: CDR1 LNHDA, CDR2 SQIVND (reference sequence). This CDR3 has 15 residues. Trimming took 3 bases from V and 0 from J, leaving 9 bases between them. The CDR3: CASSMRPNSGNTIYF. The CDR3 DNA is TGTGCCAGTAGTATGCGTCCGAACTCTGGAAACACCATATATTTT.

The chain carries TRBV7-3 and TRBJ2-5, with no clear D. Germline-derived CDR1 and CDR2 are SGHTA and FQGTGA. Trimming took off 0 bases at V and 9 bases at J, with 11 bases between the two ends. The CDR3 contains 13 residues. DNA for the CDR3: TGTGCCAGCAGCTTAACGTTAGCTTCCGCCCAGTACTTC. It encodes CASSLTLASAQYF.